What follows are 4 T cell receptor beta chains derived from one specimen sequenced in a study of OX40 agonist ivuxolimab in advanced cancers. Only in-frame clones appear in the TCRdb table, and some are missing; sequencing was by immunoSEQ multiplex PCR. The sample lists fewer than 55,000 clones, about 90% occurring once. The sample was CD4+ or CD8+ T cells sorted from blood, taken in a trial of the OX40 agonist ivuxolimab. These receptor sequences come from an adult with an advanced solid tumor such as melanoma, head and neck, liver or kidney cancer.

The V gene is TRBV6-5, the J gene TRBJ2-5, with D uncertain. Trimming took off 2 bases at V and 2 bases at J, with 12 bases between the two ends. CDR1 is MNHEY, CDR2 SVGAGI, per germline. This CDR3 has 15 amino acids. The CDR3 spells CASSYPLHPQETQYF. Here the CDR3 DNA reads TGTGCCAGCAGTTACCCTCTGCACCCACAAGAGACCCAGTACTTC.

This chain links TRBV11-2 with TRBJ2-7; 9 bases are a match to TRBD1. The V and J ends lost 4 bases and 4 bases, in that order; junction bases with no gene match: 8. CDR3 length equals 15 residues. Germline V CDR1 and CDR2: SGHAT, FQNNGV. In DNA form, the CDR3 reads TGTGCCAGCAGCTCGGGACAGGGACCGTCGTACGAGCAGTACTTC. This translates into CASSSGQGPSYEQYF.

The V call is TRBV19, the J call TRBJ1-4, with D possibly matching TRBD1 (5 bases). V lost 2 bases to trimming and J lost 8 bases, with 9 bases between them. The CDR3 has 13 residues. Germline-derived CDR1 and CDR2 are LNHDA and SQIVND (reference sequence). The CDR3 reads CASSIQGGEKLFF. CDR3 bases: TGTGCCAGTAGTATACAGGGTGGAGAAAAACTGTTTTTT.

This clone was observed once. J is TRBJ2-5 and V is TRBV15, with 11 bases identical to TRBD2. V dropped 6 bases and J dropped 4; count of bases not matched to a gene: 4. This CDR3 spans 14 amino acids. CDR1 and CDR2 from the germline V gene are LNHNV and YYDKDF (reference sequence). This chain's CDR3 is CATSSGLAGETQYF. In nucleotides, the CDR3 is TGTGCCACCAGTTCCGGACTAGCGGGAGAGACCCAGTACTTC. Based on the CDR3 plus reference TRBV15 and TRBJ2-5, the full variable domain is DAMVIQNPRYQVTQFGKPVTLSCSQTLNHNVMYWYQQKSSQAPKLLFHYYDKDFNNEADTPDNFQSRRPNTSFCFLDIRSPGLGDTAMYLCATSSGLAGETQYFGPGTRLLVL.